The rows below give T cell receptor beta chains drawn from one sample of a study of blood T cell repertoires in COVID-19. The repertoire was sequenced with immunoSEQ multiplex PCR; TCRdb's copy has only in-frame clones and lacks some. Of about 130,000 clones listed, 79% are singletons. The sample consisted of peripheral blood. Every receptor here comes from a man aged 40-49 years with active or convalescent COVID-19. The CDR3 runs from the conserved cysteine through the conserved F or W. The D gene is left open where the match is weak. Expanded clones get a size class; other rows say once, few or many, or leave the size out.

D gene	V gene	clone size	J gene	CDR3 DNA	CDR3 protein
TRBD2	TRBV7-2	once	TRBJ2-5	TGTGCCAGCAGCTTAGCCCTCTCTTTGCGGGGGGGCGAGACCCAGTACTTC	CASSLALSLRGGETQYF
-	TRBV24-1	-	TRBJ2-5	TGTGCCACCAGGGGTACCCTAGGTGTAGAGACCCAGTACTTC	CATRGTLGVETQYF
-	TRBV5-4	-	TRBJ1-2	TGTGCCAGCAGCTTTGTCTCACAGGCTAACTATGGCTACACCTTC	CASSFVSQANYGYTF
TRBD2	TRBV6-1	-	TRBJ2-7	TGTGCCAGCAGTGAAGGGGCTAGCGGGAGTTACGAGCAGTACTTC	CASSEGASGSYEQYF
TRBD2	TRBV4-2	-	TRBJ2-5	TGTGCCAGCAGCCAAGCGGGGCTAGCGGGTTTAAAAGGAGAGACCCAGTACTTC	CASSQAGLAGLKGETQYF
TRBD2	TRBV18	-	TRBJ2-1	TGTGCCAGCTCACTTGCGGGAGGAATCGATGAGCAGTTCTTC	CASSLAGGIDEQFF
TRBD2	TRBV6-1	once	TRBJ2-5	TGTGCCAGCAGTGTGGATCTAGGGACTAGCGGGAGGACCCCAGGAGAGACCCAGTACTTC	CASSVDLGTSGRTPGETQYF
-	TRBV7-9	-	TRBJ1-2	TGTGCCAGCAGCCAATCACAGGGCTTTAACTATGGCTACACCTTC	CASSQSQGFNYGYTF
-	TRBV27	-	TRBJ1-5	TGTGCCAGCAGTTTGGGGGGAAGCAATCAGCCCCAGCATTTT	CASSLGGSNQPQHF
TRBD1	TRBV6-1	-	TRBJ1-5	TGTGCCAGCAGTGAAAGGGGGCTTAGGCAGCCCCAGCATTTT	CASSERGLRQPQHF
-	TRBV11-3	-	TRBJ1-2	TGTGCCAGCAGTACAGCCTCGAGCTATGGCTACACCTTC	CASSTASSYGYTF
TRBD1	TRBV29-1	few	TRBJ1-1	TGCAGCGTTGGGGGTTTTCGACAGGGAAAAGGGGGCACTGAAGCTTTCTTT	CSVGGFRQGKGGTEAFF
-	TRBV27	-	TRBJ1-6	TGTGCCAGCAGTTTATTTTTCTCGGGGAGTTTCTATTCACCCCTCCACTTT	CASSLFFSGSFYSPLHF
-	TRBV19	-	TRBJ2-6	TGTGCCAGTAGGACGGGGACTGCTGGGGCCAACGTCCTGACTTTC	CASRTGTAGANVLTF
-	TRBV7-9	-	TRBJ2-1	TGTGCAAGCGGGGCAGGGGTTGGAAATGAGCAGTTCTTC	CASGAGVGNEQFF
TRBD2	TRBV9	-	TRBJ2-7	TGTGCCAGCAGCGATGGGGACTACTCCTCCTACGAGCAGTACTTC	CASSDGDYSSYEQYF
-	TRBV5-6	-	TRBJ2-3	TGTGCCAGCAGCTTCCAGACAGGTGCAGATACGCAGTATTTT	CASSFQTGADTQYF
-	TRBV9	-	TRBJ1-6	TGTGCCAGCAGCCAATCCATAACAGGGACGTACCATTCACCCCTCCACTTT	CASSQSITGTYHSPLHF
TRBD1	TRBV27	-	TRBJ2-1	TGTGCCAGCAGTTTATACGGACAGGGGCAGAATGAGCAGTTCTTC	CASSLYGQGQNEQFF
TRBD2	TRBV5-1	-	TRBJ2-5	TGCGCCAGCAGCTTGGCACAGCGGGAGATAGAGACCCAGTACTTC	CASSLAQREIETQYF
TRBD1	TRBV6-5	-	TRBJ1-2	TGTGCCAGCAGATCGGGCAGGGGGCTTGACTATGGCTACACCTTC	CASRSGRGLDYGYTF
-	TRBV6-6	-	TRBJ2-7	TGTGCCAGCAGTCCAACGGGCCCAACACAGGGTATCTACGAGCAGTACTTC	CASSPTGPTQGIYEQYF
-	TRBV6-5	-	TRBJ1-2	TGTGCCAGCGCCAGGGAAGCTAACTATGGCTACACCTTC	CASAREANYGYTF
-	TRBV7-6	-	TRBJ1-1	TGTGCCAGCAGTAAAGTGGGGGGGGGCACTGAAGCTTTCTTT	CASSKVGGGTEAFF
TRBD1	TRBV5-1	-	TRBJ1-2	TGCGCCAGCAGCTTCACAGGGGAGAGCTATGGCTACACCTTC	CASSFTGESYGYTF
TRBD1	TRBV13	few	TRBJ2-2	TGTGCCAGCAGCTTAACGTTAAACCCGGACGGACAGGGGGCGCTGGGCACCGGGGAGCTGTTTTTT	CASSLTLNPDGQGALGTGELFF
TRBD2	TRBV11-2	-	TRBJ2-7	TGTGCCAGCACCCTTACTAGCGGGAGTCCCTACGAGCAGTACTTC	CASTLTSGSPYEQYF
-	TRBV1	-	TRBJ2-3	TGCACCAGCAGCCAAGGGACTAGCGGAGATACGCAGTATTTT	CTSSQGTSGDTQYF
TRBD1	TRBV28	-	TRBJ1-2	TGTGCCAGCAGGCATCCGGGACAGGGATTGGTTGGCTACACCTTC	CASRHPGQGLVGYTF